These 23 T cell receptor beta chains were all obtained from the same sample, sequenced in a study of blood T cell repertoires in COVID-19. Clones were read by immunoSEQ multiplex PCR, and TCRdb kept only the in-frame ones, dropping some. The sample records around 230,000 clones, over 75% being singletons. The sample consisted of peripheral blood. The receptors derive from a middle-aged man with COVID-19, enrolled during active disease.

The CDR3 coding sequence is TGTGCCAGTAGTATTGGGTCTAGCGGGAGGGCCTCGAACGAGCAGTTCTTC. Its protein is CASSIGSSGRASNEQFF. The chain couples TRBV19 to TRBJ2-1; 12 bases line up with TRBD2. The ends lost 3 bases at V and 10 bases at J; junction bases unmatched: 13. Germline lookup yields CDR1 LNHDA and CDR2 SQIVND (reference sequence). CDR3 length equals 17 residues.

As DNA, the CDR3 is TGTGCCAGTAGAATTCGGGGATTAGATGAAAAACTGTTTTTT. Protein sequence: CASRIRGLDEKLFF. The rearrangement joins TRBV19 to TRBJ1-4; no clear D. The CDR3 loop spans 14 amino acids. Germline CDR1 LNHDA, CDR2 SQIVND (reference sequence). Trimming pared 6 bases from V and 6 bases from J, leaving 14 bases between. Full variable domain (outside the CDR3, taken from reference TRBV19 and TRBJ1-4): DGGITQSPKYLFRKEGQNVTLSCEQNLNHDAMYWYRQDPGQGLRLIYYSQIVNDFQKGDIAEGYSVSREKKESFPLTVTSAQKNPTAFYLCASRIRGLDEKLFFGSGTQLSVL.

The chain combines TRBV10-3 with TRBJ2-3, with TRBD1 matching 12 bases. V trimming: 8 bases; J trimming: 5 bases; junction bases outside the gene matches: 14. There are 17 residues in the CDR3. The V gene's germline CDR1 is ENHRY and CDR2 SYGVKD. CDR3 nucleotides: TGTGCCATCGACCTGGGGGACAGGGGGCGAGGGAAAGATACGCAGTATTTT. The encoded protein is CAIDLGDRGRGKDTQYF.

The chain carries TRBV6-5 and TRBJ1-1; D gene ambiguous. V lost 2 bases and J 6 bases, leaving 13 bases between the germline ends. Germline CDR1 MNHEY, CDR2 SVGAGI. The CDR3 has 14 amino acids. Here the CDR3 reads CASSYPGIEAEAFF. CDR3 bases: TGTGCCAGCAGTTACCCGGGGATCGAGGCTGAAGCTTTCTTT.

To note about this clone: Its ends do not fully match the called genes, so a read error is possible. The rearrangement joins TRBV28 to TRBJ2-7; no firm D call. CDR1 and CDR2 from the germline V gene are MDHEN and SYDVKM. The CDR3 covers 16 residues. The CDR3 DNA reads TGTGCCGGCAGTTTATATTTTTCAGGCAGATCCTACGAGCAGTACTTC. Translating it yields CAGSLYFSGRSYEQYF.

CDR3 DNA: TGTGCCAGCAGCTTGGTGGCAGGCAGCAACTATGGCTACACCTTC. This sequence encodes CASSLVAGSNYGYTF. This chain joins TRBV5-5 and TRBJ1-2; the D is unclear. With 0 bases removed from V and 2 bases from J, the gap between germline ends came to 11 bases. The CDR3 consists of 15 residues. The germline gives CDR1 SGHKS, CDR2 YYEKEE (reference sequence).

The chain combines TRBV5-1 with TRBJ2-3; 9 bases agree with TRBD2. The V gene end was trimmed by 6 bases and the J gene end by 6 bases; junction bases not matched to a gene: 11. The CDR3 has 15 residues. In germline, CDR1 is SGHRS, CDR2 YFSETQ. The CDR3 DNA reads TGCGCCAGCACTGGACTTGCGGGGGGGCCTGATACGCAGTATTTT. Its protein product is CASTGLAGGPDTQYF.

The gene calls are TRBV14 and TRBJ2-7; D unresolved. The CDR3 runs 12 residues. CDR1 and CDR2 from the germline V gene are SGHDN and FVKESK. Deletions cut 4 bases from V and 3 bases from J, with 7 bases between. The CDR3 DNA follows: TGTGCCAGCAGCCTCCTACTCTACGAGCAGTACTTC. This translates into CASSLLLYEQYF.

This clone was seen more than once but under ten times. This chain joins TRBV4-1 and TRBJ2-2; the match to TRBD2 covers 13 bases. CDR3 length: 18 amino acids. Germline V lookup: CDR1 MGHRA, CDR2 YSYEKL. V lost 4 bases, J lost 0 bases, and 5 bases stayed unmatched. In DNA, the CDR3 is TGCGCCAGCAGCCCCCGACTAGCGGGGGGACCGAACACCGGGGAGCTGTTTTTT. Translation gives CASSPRLAGGPNTGELFF.

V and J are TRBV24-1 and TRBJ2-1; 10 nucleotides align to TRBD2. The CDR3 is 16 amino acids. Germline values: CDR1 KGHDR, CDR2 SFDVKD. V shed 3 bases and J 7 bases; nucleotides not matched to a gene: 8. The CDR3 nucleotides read TGTGCCACCAGTGATACCAGCGGGAGGGGCTGGAATGAGCAGTTCTTC. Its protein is CATSDTSGRGWNEQFF.

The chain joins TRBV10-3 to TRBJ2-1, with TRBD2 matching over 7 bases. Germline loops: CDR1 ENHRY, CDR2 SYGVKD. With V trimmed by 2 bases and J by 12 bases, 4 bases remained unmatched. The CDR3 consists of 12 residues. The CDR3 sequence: CAISEGLEAQFF. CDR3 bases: TGTGCCATCAGTGAGGGACTAGAGGCGCAGTTCTTC.

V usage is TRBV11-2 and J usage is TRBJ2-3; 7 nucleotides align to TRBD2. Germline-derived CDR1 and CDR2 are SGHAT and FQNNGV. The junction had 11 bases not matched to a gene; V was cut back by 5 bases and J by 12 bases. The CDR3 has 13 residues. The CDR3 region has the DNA TGTGCCAGCAGCGACCAATCCGCAGCGGGACAGTATTTT. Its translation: CASSDQSAAGQYF.

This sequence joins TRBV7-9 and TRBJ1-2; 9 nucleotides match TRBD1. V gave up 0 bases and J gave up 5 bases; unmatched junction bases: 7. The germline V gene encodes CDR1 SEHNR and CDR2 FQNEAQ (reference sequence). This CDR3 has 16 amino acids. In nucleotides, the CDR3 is TGTGCCAGCAGCTTAGCGGACAGGGGAGGCGGGTATGGCTACACCTTC. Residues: CASSLADRGGGYGYTF.

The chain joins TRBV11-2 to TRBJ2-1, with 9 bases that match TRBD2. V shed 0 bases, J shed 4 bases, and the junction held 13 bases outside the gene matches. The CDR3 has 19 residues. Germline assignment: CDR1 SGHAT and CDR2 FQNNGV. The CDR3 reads CASSLDRSSGGPGYNEQFF. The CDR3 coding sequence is TGTGCCAGCAGCTTAGATCGGAGTAGCGGGGGACCAGGGTACAATGAGCAGTTCTTC. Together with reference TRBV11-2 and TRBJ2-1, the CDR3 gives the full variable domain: EAGVAQSPRYKIIEKRQSVAFWCNPISGHATLYWYQQILGQGPKLLIQFQNNGVVDDSQLPKDRFSAERLKGVDSTLKIQPAKLEDSAVYLCASSLDRSSGGPGYNEQFFGPGTRLTVL.

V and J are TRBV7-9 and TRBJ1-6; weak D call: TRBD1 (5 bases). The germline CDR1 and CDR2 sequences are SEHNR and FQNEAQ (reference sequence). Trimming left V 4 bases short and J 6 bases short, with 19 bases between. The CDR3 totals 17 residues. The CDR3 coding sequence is TGTGCCAGCAGCTCGCCAAATTACGGGGGACGTAATTCACCCCTCCACTTT. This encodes CASSSPNYGGRNSPLHF.

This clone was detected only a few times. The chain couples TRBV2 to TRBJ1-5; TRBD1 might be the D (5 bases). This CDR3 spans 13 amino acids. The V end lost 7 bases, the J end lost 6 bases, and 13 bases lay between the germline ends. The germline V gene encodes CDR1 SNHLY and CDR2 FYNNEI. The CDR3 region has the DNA TGTGCCAGCACTAGGCAGGGCCGTCAGCCCCAGCATTTT. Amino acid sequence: CASTRQGRQPQHF.

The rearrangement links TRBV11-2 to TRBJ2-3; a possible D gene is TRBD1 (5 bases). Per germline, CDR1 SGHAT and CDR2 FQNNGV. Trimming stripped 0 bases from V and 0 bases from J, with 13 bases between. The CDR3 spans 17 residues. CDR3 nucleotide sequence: TGTGCCAGCAGCTTAGAGCCCCAGGGTCTTAGCACAGATACGCAGTATTTT. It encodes CASSLEPQGLSTDTQYF.

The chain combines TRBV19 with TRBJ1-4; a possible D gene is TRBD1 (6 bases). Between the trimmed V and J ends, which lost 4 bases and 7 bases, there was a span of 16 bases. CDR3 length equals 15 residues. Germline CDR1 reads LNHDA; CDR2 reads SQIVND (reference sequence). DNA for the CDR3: TGTGCCAGTAGTACTCGGGACAACCGAGGTGAAAAACTGTTTTTT. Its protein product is CASSTRDNRGEKLFF.

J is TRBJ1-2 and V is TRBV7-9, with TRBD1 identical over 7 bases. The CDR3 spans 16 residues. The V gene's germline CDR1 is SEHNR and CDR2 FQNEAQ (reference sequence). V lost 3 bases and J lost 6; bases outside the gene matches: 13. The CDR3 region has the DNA TGTGCCAGCAGCTTCGAACAAGACAGGGTGATAAATGGCTACACCTTC. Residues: CASSFEQDRVINGYTF.

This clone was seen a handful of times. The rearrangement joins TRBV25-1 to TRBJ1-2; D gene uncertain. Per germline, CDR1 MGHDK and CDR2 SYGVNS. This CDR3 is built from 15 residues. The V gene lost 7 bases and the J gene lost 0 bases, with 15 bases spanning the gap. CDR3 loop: CASTRGSGANYGYTF. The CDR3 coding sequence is TGTGCCAGCACCCGAGGGAGCGGGGCTAACTATGGCTACACCTTC.

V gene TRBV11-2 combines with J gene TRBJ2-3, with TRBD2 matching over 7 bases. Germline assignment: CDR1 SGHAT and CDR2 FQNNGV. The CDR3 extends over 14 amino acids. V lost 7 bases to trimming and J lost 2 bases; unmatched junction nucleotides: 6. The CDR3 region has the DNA TGTGCCAGCACCCTCGGGAGGACCACAGATACGCAGTATTTT. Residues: CASTLGRTTDTQYF. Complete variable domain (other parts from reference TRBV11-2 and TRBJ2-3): EAGVAQSPRYKIIEKRQSVAFWCNPISGHATLYWYQQILGQGPKLLIQFQNNGVVDDSQLPKDRFSAERLKGVDSTLKIQPAKLEDSAVYLCASTLGRTTDTQYFGPGTRLTVL.

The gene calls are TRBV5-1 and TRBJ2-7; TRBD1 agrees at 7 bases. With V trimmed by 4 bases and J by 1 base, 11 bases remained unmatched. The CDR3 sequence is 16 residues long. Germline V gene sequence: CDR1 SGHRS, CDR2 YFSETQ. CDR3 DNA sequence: TGCGCCAGCAGCAGACGGACAGGCGATTATTCCTACGAGCAGTACTTC. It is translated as CASSRRTGDYSYEQYF.

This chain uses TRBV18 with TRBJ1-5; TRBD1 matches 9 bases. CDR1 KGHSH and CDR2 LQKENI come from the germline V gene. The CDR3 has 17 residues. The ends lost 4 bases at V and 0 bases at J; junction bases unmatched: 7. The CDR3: CASSLTGTGISNQPQHF. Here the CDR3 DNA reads TGTGCCAGCTCACTGACCGGGACAGGGATTAGCAATCAGCCCCAGCATTTT.